This T cell receptor (beta chain) is from a study of blood T cells in healthy people across ages. V lost 3 bases to trimming and J lost 6 bases, with 21 bases between them. Per germline, CDR1 LNHNV and CDR2 YYDKDF (reference sequence). The CDR3 covers 17 residues. Study-wide results and limits: Total diversity from one million sequenced T cells was likely underestimated. Roughly linear declines in TCR beta diversity per million T cells occurred with age.

Sample-barcoded 5' priming and a J-beta primer mix drove a second PCR of about 6 to 12 cycles. TCRdb reprocessed the 5' RACE reads with MiXCR, giving one entry per CDR3 protein. The table shows fewer than 750,000 distinct CDR3 sequences, with approximately 52% occurring only once. Of note for this clonotype: Its antigen remains unknown.

The sample comprised blood. The chain carries TRBV15 and TRBJ2-4; D may match TRBD1 or TRBD2 (5 bases each). This clonotype was sampled from a woman older than 75 in good health. The CDR3 DNA is TGTGCCACCAGCAGTGCCCCGGGACCCCCAAGGGGAAACATTCAGTACTTC. Protein: CATSSAPGPPRGNIQYF.